Listed below are T cell receptor beta chains from one sample, sequenced in a study of CD8+ T cells in alopecia areata. Produced via immunoSEQ multiplex PCR; TCRdb's table is partial and in-frame only. The sample has 180,000 or so clones, around 71% seen once. This sample comprised CD8+ T cells sorted from blood, obtained at week 0. Receptors were obtained from a human donor with alopecia areata. CDR3s include the opening cysteine and the closing phenylalanine or tryptophan. Each record gives: J gene, D gene, clone size, V gene, CDR3 DNA, CDR3 protein. The D gene is left open where the match is weak. Size values are once, few and many counts, or a class for expanded clones, and some rows have none.

TRBJ2-2 TRBD1 - TRBV19 TGTGCCAGTAGTGTTGACAGGGGCAGCACCGGGGAGCTGTTTTTT CASSVDRGSTGELFF
TRBJ2-1 - - TRBV27 TGTGCCAGCAGTTTGAGGGAGTTGGATGAGCAGTTCTTC CASSLRELDEQFF
TRBJ2-1 - - TRBV7-9 TGTGCCAGCAGCTTTCGCAGCCGCTCTGGGAATGAGCAGTTCTTC CASSFRSRSGNEQFF
TRBJ2-5 TRBD1 - TRBV6-6 TGTGCCAGCAGTCCCATGACAGGGTACCAAGAGACCCAGTACTTC CASSPMTGYQETQYF
TRBJ2-3 - few TRBV11-1 TGTGCCAGCAGCTTAGGTTGGTACGGACGCACAGATACGCAGTATTTT CASSLGWYGRTDTQYF
TRBJ1-6 - - TRBV23-1 TGCGCCAGGGGGCAGGGACGATTCAAGCCGGCCGATTCACCCCTCCACTTT CARGQGRFKPADSPLHF
TRBJ2-2 - - TRBV6-5 TGTGCCAGCAGTTACGGAGGCGGCGGGGAGCTGTTTTTT CASSYGGGGELFF
TRBJ2-7 - - TRBV19 TGTGCCAGTAGTTTCGGCATAGGGTCCTACGAGCAGTACTTC CASSFGIGSYEQYF
TRBJ2-1 - - TRBV5-6 TGTGCCAGCAGCAGAAGCGGGACAGGCATTTACAATGAGCAGTTCTTC CASSRSGTGIYNEQFF
TRBJ2-5 - - TRBV27 TGTGCCAGCAGTTTCATCACAGGTCTCCAAGAGACCCAGTACTTC CASSFITGLQETQYF
TRBJ2-2 - - TRBV7-9 TGTGCCAGCAGCCATAGCAGGACCGGGGAGCTGTTTTTT CASSHSRTGELFF
TRBJ2-5 - - TRBV27 TGTGCCAGCAGTCCAGGGGGGACTTACCTCCTCCAAGAGACCCAGTACTTC CASSPGGTYLLQETQYF
TRBJ1-4 - once TRBV27 TGTGCCAGCACCTTAGGATGGGGGGCTGGTGAAAAACTGTTTTTT CASTLGWGAGEKLFF
TRBJ2-4 - - TRBV7-2 TGTGCCAGCAGGAAAAGGAGGGACATTCAGTACTTC CASRKRRDIQYF
TRBJ1-1 TRBD1 - TRBV7-6 TGTGCCAGCAGCTTAGTTGGACAGGGGGCAACTGAAGCTTTCTTT CASSLVGQGATEAFF
TRBJ2-5 TRBD1 - TRBV2 TGTGCCAGCAGAGTTGGGACAGGGGGCTTAGAGACCCAGTACTTC CASRVGTGGLETQYF